This entry features one TCR beta chain sequence. No antigen is known for it. This entry is derived from a study of CD8+ T cells in alopecia areata. Study observations and caveats: Significant decreases in scalp clonality and expanded CD8+ clones followed tofacitinib treatment.

The junction had 7 bases not matched to a gene; V was cut back by 5 bases and J by 2 bases. The CDR3 totals 15 residues. Looked up from germline, CDR1 is SEHNR and CDR2 is FQNEAQ (reference sequence). After isolation, RNA underwent reverse transcription to generate cDNA as the sequencing template. Sequencing used immunoSEQ multiplex PCR; TCRdb keeps in-frame clones, though not all of them. Of around 210,000 clones in the sample, 64% were seen once. Stated treatment: oral pan-JAK inhibitor, 5-10 mg twice daily. It was from alopecia areata patients that lesional scalp punch biopsies and peripheral blood were collected.

The chain uses TRBV7-9 and TRBJ1-2; 8 nucleotides agree with TRBD1. Source: CD4+ T cells sorted from blood, taken at week 4, from a patient treated with tofacitinib. This TCR came from a human donor with alopecia areata. CDR3 amino acids: CASSPRDRQNYGYTF. In DNA, the CDR3 is TGTGCCAGCAGCCCTCGGGACAGGCAGAACTATGGCTACACCTTC.